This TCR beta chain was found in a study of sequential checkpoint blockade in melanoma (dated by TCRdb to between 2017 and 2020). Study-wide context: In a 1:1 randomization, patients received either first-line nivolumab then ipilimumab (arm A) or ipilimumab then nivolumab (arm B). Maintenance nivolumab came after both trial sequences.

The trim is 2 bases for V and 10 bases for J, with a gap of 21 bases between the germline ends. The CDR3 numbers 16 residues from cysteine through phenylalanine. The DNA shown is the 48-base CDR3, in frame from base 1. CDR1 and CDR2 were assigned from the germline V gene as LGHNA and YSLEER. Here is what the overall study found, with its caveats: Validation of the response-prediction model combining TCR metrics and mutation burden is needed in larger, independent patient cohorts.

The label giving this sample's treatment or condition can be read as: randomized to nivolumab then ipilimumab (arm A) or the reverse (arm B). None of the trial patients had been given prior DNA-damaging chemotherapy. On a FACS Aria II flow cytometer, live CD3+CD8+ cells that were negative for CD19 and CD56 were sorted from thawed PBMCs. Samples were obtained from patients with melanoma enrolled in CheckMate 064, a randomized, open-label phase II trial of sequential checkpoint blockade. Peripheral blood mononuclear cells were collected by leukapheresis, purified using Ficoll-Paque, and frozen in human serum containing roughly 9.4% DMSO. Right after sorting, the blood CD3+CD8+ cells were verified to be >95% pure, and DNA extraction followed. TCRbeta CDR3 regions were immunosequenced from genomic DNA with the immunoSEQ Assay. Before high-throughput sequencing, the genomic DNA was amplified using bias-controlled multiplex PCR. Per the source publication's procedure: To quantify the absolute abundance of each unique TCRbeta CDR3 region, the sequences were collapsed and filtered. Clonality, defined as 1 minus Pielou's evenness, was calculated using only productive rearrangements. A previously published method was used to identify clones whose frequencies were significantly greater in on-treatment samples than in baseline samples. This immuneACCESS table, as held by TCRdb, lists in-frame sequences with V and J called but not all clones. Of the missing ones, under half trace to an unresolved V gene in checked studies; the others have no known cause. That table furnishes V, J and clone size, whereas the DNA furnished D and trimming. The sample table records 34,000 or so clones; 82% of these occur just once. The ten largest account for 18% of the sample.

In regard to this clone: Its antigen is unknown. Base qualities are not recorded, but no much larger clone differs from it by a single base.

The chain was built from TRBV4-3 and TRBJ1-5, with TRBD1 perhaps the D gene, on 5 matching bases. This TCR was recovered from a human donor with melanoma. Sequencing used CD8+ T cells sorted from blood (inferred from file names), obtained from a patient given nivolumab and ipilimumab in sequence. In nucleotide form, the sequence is TGCGCCAGCAGCCAATACGTGACCGGACATTATCGTCCCCAGCATTTT. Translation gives CASSQYVTGHYRPQHF.